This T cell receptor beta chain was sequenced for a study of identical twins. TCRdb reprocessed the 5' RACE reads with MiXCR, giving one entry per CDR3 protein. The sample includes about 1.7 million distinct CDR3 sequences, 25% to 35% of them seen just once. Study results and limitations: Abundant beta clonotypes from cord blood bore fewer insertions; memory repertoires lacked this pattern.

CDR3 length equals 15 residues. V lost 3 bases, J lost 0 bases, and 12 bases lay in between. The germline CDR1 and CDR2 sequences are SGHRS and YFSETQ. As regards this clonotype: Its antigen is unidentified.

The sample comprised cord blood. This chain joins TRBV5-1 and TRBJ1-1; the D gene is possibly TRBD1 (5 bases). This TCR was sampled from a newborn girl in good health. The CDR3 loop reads CASSSGGNLNTEAFF. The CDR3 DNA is TGCGCCAGCAGCTCGGGGGGGAACCTGAACACTGAAGCTTTCTTT.